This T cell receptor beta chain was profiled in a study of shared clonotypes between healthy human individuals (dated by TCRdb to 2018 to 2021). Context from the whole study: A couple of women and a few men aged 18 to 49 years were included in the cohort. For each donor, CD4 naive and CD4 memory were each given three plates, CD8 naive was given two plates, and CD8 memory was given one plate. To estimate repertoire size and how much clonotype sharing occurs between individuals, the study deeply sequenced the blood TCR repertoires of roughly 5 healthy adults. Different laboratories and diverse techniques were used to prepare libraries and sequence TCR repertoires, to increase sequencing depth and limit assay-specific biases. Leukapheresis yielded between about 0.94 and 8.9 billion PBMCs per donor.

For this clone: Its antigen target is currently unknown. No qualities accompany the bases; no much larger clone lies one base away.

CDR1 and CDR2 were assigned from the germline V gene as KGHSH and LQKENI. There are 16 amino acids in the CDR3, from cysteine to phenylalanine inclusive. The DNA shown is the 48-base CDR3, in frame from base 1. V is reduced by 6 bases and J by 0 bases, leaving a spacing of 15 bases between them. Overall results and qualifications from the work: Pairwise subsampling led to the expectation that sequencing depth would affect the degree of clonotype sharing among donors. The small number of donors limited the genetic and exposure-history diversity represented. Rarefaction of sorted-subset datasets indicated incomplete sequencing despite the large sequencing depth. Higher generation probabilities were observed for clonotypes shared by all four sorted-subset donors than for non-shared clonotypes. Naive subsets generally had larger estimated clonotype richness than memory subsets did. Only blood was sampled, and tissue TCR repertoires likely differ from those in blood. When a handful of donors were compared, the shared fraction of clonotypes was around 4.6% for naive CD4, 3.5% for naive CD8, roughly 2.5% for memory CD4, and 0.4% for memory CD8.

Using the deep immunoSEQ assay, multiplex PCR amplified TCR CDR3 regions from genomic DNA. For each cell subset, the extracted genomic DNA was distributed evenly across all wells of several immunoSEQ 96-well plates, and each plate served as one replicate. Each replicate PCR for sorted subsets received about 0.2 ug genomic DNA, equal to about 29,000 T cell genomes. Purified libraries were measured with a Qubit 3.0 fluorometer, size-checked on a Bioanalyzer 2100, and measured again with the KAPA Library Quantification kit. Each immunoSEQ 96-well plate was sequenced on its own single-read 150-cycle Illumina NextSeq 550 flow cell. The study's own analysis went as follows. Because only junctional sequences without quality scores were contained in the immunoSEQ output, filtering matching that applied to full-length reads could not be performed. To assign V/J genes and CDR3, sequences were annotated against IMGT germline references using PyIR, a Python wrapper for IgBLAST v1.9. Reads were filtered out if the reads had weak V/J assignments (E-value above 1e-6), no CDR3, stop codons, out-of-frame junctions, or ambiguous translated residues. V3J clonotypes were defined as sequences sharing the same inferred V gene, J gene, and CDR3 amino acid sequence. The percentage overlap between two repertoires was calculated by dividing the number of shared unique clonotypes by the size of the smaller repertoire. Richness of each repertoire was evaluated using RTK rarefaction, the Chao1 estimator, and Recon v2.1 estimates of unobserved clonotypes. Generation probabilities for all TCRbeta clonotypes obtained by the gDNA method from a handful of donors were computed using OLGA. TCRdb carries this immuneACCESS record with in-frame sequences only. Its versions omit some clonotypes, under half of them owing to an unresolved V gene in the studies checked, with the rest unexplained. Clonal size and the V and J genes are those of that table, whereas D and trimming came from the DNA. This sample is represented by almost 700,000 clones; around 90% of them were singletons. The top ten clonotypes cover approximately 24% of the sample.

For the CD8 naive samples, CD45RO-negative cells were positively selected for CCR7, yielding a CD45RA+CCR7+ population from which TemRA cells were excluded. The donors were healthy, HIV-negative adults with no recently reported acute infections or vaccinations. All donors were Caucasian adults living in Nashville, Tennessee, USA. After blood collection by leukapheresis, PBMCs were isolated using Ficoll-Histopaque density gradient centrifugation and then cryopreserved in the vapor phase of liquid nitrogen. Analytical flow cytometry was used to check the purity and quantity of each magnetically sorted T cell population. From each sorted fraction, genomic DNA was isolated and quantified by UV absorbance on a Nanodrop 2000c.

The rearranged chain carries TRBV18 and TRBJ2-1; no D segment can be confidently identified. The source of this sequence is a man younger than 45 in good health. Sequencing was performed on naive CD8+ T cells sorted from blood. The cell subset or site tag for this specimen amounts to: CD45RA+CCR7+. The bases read TGTGCCAGCTCCCAGGCACCTCTTGGCTCCTACAATGAGCAGTTCTTC. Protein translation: CASSQAPLGSYNEQFF. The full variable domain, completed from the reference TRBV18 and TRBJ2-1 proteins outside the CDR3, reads NAGVMQNPRHLVRRRGQEARLRCSPMKGHSHVYWYRQLPEEGLKFMVYLQKENIIDESGMPKERFSAEFPKEGPSILRIQQVVRGDSAAYFCASSQAPLGSYNEQFFGPGTRLTVL.